This TCR beta chain was found in a study of blood T cell repertoires in COVID-19. Study in general: Specimens from acute and convalescent COVID-19 originated in the United States, Italy and Spain.

Trimming shortened V by 5 bases and J by 2 bases, and 13 bases separated the two germline ends. This CDR3 has 15 amino acids. Germline loops: CDR1 SGHVS, CDR2 FQNEAQ. Participant-given clinical history determined each cohort assignment. Study processing details: Counts of nucleated cells, estimated from reference gene primer amplification, were obtained. The data were produced by immunoSEQ multiplex PCR, yet TCRdb's version contains in-frame clones alone and is incomplete. That table furnishes V, J and clone size, whereas the DNA furnished D and trimming. The table shows around 260,000 clones, with roughly 80% occurring only once.

The sequencing sample was made of PBMCs or T cells enriched from blood (not recorded which). The sequence came from a man aged 30 to 45 with acute COVID-19. This sequence joins TRBV7-8 and TRBJ1-5, with a tentative D call TRBD1 (6 bases). The CDR3 here is CASSEPRQGNQPQHF. In DNA form, the CDR3 reads TGTGCCAGCAGCGAACCGCGACAGGGCAATCAGCCCCAGCATTTT.